These 13 T cell receptor beta chains originate from one sample sequenced in a study of blood T cells in healthy people across ages. Then a second PCR, running roughly 7 to 12 cycles, was carried out with a sample-barcoded 5' primer and a J-beta primer mix. TCRdb fed the 5' RACE reads into MiXCR, producing one record per CDR3 protein. This table has about 1,500,000 distinct CDR3 sequences, approximately 28% appearing once. The sequencing sample was made of blood. The receptors stem from a woman in her twenties or thirties in good health.

This clonotype showed up many times. This chain joins TRBV7-2 and TRBJ2-7; TRBD2 agrees at 7 bases. V shed 5 bases, J shed 0 bases, and the junction held 7 bases outside the gene matches. This CDR3 comprises 15 residues. Germline values: CDR1 SGHTA, CDR2 FQGNSA. CDR3 region: CASSGRGYSSYEQYF. CDR3 DNA sequence: TGTGCCAGCAGCGGGAGGGGTTATTCCTCCTACGAGCAGTACTTC.

The chain links TRBV20-1 to TRBJ1-2; 7 positions match TRBD1. Germline V gives CDR1 DFQATT, CDR2 SNEGSKA (reference sequence). Losses at the gene ends were 8 bases for V and 7 bases for J; bases not matched to a gene: 13. The CDR3 spans 13 residues. The CDR3 nucleotides are TGCAGTTTTACGGCTTCGACAGGGTTTGGCTACACCTTC. Protein product: CSFTASTGFGYTF.

This clonotype was seen only a few times. V usage is TRBV3-1 and J usage is TRBJ2-5; D is ambiguous. Germline V gene sequence: CDR1 LGHDT, CDR2 YNNKEL (reference sequence). V gave up 0 bases and J gave up 5 bases, with 13 bases separating them. The CDR3 runs to 15 residues. The CDR3 DNA is TGTGCCAGCAGCCAAGAAAGGGCGCGGTTGGAGACCCAGTACTTC. Translation gives CASSQERARLETQYF.

For this clonotype: Sequence at one end of the junction differs from germline and may be a read error. The chain carries TRBV3-1 and TRBJ2-6; D might be TRBD1 (5 bases). Germline V gene data show CDR1 as LGHDT and CDR2 as YNNKEL (reference sequence). This CDR3 contains 13 residues. The CDR3: CASTPTGADVLTF. The CDR3 DNA follows: TGTGCCAGCACACCCACTGGGGCCGACGTCCTGACTTTC.

The rearrangement uses TRBV20-1 and TRBJ1-5; TRBD1 aligns across 10 bases. The CDR3 length is 14 residues. In germline, CDR1 is DFQATT, CDR2 SNEGSKA (reference sequence). J gave up 5 bases and V 5 bases, and 6 bases lay outside the gene matches. The CDR3 protein is CSARSGTGDQPQHF. The CDR3, as DNA: TGCAGTGCTCGGTCCGGGACAGGGGATCAGCCCCAGCATTTT.

This clonotype has a handful of counts. V gene TRBV6-1 combines with J gene TRBJ1-1; the D is unclear. The V end lost 3 bases, the J end lost 1 base, and 12 bases lay between the germline ends. CDR3 length: 15 residues. Germline values: CDR1 MNHNS, CDR2 SASEGT. The CDR3 DNA follows: TGTGCCAGCAGTGATTTTGTGGCAGCGAACACTGAAGCTTTCTTT. It codes for CASSDFVAANTEAFF.

The chain's CDR3 is CSVVPYRGGADTQYF. In DNA, the CDR3 is TGCAGCGTCGTACCCTACAGGGGGGGGGCAGATACGCAGTATTTT. V gene TRBV29-1 combines with J gene TRBJ2-3; D might be TRBD1 (8 bases). Germline CDR1 reads SQVTM; CDR2 reads ANQGSEA. This CDR3 comprises 15 residues. V lost 6 bases to trimming and J lost 4 bases, with 20 bases between them.

There are a few counts of this clonotype. Since a much larger clone is just one base distant, this may be a read error. This chain uses TRBV30 with TRBJ1-2, with no clear D. Between the trimmed V and J ends, which lost 0 bases and 10 bases, there was a span of 12 bases. Germline values: CDR1 GTSNPN, CDR2 SVGIG (reference sequence). The CDR3 covers 12 residues. This CDR3 reads CAWSVLSWHYTF. CDR3 DNA: TGTGCCTGGAGTGTACTAAGTTGGCACTACACCTTC.

This clonotype was observed a handful of times. The chain employs TRBV10-3 and TRBJ2-7; unclear D gene. Germline V gene sequence: CDR1 ENHRY, CDR2 SYGVKD. This CDR3 comprises 13 residues. The ends were cut back, 1 base at V and 3 bases at J, with 7 bases in the middle. The CDR3 DNA reads as TGTGCCATCAGTGAGTGGAGATTCTACGAGCAGTACTTC. Translated: CAISEWRFYEQYF.

In this sample, this clonotype turned up a few times. The chain uses TRBV5-1 and TRBJ1-2, with D tentatively TRBD1 (6 bases). V dropped 4 bases and J dropped 6 bases, with 13 bases sitting between them. CDR1 and CDR2 (germline): SGHRS, YFSETQ. The CDR3 totals 13 residues. CDR3 protein: CASSQRGGHGYTF. CDR3 coding DNA: TGCGCCAGCAGCCAGAGGGGGGGACATGGCTACACCTTC. The variable domain in full, completed from reference TRBV5-1 and TRBJ1-2, reads KAGVTQTPRYLIKTRGQQVTLSCSPISGHRSVSWYQQTPGQGLQFLFEYFSETQRNKGNFPGRFSGRQFSNSRSEMNVSTLELGDSALYLCASSQRGGHGYTFGSGTRLTVV.

The chain has TRBV6-2 or TRBV6-3 and TRBJ2-2, with TRBD2 matching 10 bases. Germline CDR1 MNHEY, CDR2 SVGEGT. The ends lost 7 bases at V and 6 bases at J; junction bases unmatched: 14. The CDR3 is made up of 17 amino acids. The CDR3 DNA is TGTGCCAGCACCCTCATGCTAGCGGGAGTAAAAGCCGGGGAGCTGTTTTTT. Translation: CASTLMLAGVKAGELFF.

This clonotype was recorded once. This chain uses TRBV14 with TRBJ2-1; 9 nucleotides align to TRBD2. Germline CDR1 reads SGHDN; CDR2 reads FVKESK. This CDR3 has 16 amino acids. The V gene end was trimmed by 4 bases and the J gene end by 3 bases; junction bases not matched to a gene: 7. The CDR3 here is CASSLLTSGDYNEQFF. CDR3 DNA sequence: TGTGCCAGCAGCCTTTTGACTAGCGGAGACTACAATGAGCAGTTCTTC.

This clonotype showed up many times. V usage is TRBV12-3 or TRBV12-4 and J usage is TRBJ2-7; a possible D gene is TRBD2 (6 bases). Trimming shortened V by 7 bases and J by 0 bases, and 19 bases separated the two germline ends. CDR3 size: 16 residues. CDR3 sequence (DNA): TGTGCCAGCACCACCGGGAAATGGCGGGGCTCCTACGAGCAGTACTTC. It translates to CASTTGKWRGSYEQYF.